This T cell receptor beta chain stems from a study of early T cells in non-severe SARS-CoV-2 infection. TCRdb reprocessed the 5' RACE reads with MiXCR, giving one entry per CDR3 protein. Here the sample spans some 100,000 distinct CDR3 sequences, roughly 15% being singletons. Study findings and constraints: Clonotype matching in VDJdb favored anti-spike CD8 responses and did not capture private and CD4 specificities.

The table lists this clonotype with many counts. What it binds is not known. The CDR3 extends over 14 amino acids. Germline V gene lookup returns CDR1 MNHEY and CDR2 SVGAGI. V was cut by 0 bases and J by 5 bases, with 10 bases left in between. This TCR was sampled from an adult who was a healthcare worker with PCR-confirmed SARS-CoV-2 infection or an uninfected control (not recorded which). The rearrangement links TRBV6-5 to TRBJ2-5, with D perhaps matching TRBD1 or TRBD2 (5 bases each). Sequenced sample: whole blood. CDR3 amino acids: CASSYSGATETQYF. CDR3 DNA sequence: TGTGCCAGCAGTTACTCCGGGGCGACGGAGACCCAGTACTTC.